This is a list of T cell receptor beta chains from one sample in a study of cytomegalovirus exposure and HLA in healthy donors. The table came from immunoSEQ multiplex PCR; TCRdb's copy has only in-frame clones and leaves some out. The sample has some 92,000 clones; under 85% are singletons. The specimen sequenced was PBMCs. Receptor source: a young man in good health and CMV-seronegative. Each CDR3 is given with its conserved first and last residue. A D gene is named only where the DNA matches it firmly. Some rows have no size entry. The others give once, few or many, or a class for an expanded clone.

j_call | d_call | clone_size | v_call | cdr3_nt | cdr3_aa
TRBJ2-5 | - | - | TRBV19 | TGTGCCAGTAGTCAGGGGGGACAGAAAGAGACCCAGTACTTC | CASSQGGQKETQYF
TRBJ1-5 | - | - | TRBV18 | TGTGCCAGCTCACCACTGTCGGGGGAAGATCAGCCCCAGCATTTT | CASSPLSGEDQPQHF
TRBJ2-7 | - | - | TRBV6-1 | TGTGCCAGCTTCCGAACAGGGCAGGCCTACGAGCAGTACTTC | CASFRTGQAYEQYF
TRBJ2-7 | - | - | TRBV7-2 | TGTGCCAGCAGCCCAGTATCGGGACTCATTTACGAGCAGTACTTC | CASSPVSGLIYEQYF
TRBJ1-6 | - | once | TRBV18 | TGTGCCAGCTCACCACGGGTCGCGGATTCACCCCTCCACTTT | CASSPRVADSPLHF
TRBJ1-3 | TRBD1 | - | TRBV19 | TGTGCCAGTATCCGGACAGGGTCAAGTGGAAACACCATATATTTT | CASIRTGSSGNTIYF
TRBJ1-4 | - | - | TRBV6-5 | TGTGCCAGCAGTTACTCGAGGGGGTCTAGCGAAAAACTGTTTTTT | CASSYSRGSSEKLFF
TRBJ2-3 | TRBD1 | - | TRBV11-3 | TGTGCCAGCAGCTTAGTTCAGGGGGCGCCAGATACGCAGTATTTT | CASSLVQGAPDTQYF
TRBJ1-3 | TRBD1 | - | TRBV29-1 | TGCAGCGTCACAGGGGATGGAAACACCATATATTTT | CSVTGDGNTIYF
TRBJ1-1 | - | few | TRBV4-3 | TGCGCCAGCAGCCAAGATCTGACAGACGGTCGGCCTTTCTTT | CASSQDLTDGRPFF
TRBJ1-2 | - | - | TRBV7-2 | TGTGCCAGCAGCTTAGCTGGCGGTCGCTCTGACACCTTC | CASSLAGGRSDTF
TRBJ2-7 | TRBD2 | few | TRBV10-1 | TGCGCCAGCAGTGAGGCTAGCGGGCCCTACGAGCAGTACTTC | CASSEASGPYEQYF
TRBJ2-5 | TRBD1 | few | TRBV6-5 | TGTGCCAGCAGTCACGACAGGGGGGAGACCCAGTACTTC | CASSHDRGETQYF
TRBJ2-5 | - | few | TRBV9 | TGTGCCAGCAGCGTTGCCTCCGGGACTCGGGAGACCCAGTACTTC | CASSVASGTRETQYF
TRBJ2-7 | - | - | TRBV5-5 | TGTGCCAGCAGCTTGGTGCGGGGGCAGGGGATACTCTACGAGCAGTACTTC | CASSLVRGQGILYEQYF
TRBJ1-3 | - | - | TRBV18 | TGTGCCAGCTCATTCGACAGGTCCACGTCTGGAAACACCATATATTTT | CASSFDRSTSGNTIYF
TRBJ2-3 | TRBD2 | - | TRBV7-9 | TGTGCCAGCAGCTTTTCGAGACTAGCGGGGGGGCTTCTCGCAGATACGCAGTATTTT | CASSFSRLAGGLLADTQYF
TRBJ1-1 | TRBD1 | - | TRBV10-1 | TGCGCCAGCAGTGAGGCGGACAGGGGGAAACCTGAAGCTTTCTTT | CASSEADRGKPEAFF
TRBJ1-1 | - | once | TRBV18 | TGTGCCAGCTCACGCGAAGAGACAAACACTGAAGCTTTCTTT | CASSREETNTEAFF
TRBJ1-4 | TRBD1 | - | TRBV6-5 | TGTGCCAGCAAAGTACAGGGGACTAATGAAAAACTGTTTTTT | CASKVQGTNEKLFF
TRBJ2-1 | - | - | TRBV11-3 | TGTGCCAGCACCAGGGTGGACTCCTACAATGAGCAGTTCTTC | CASTRVDSYNEQFF
TRBJ1-2 | - | - | TRBV6-5 | TGTGCCAGCAGTTACTACGGTGGCTACACCTTC | CASSYYGGYTF
TRBJ1-6 | - | - | TRBV5-1 | TGCGCCAGCAGTACTCACCAGGGTGGAAATTCACCCCTCCACTTT | CASSTHQGGNSPLHF
TRBJ2-5 | - | - | TRBV30 | TGTGCCTGGAGGAGCCAGGCTCAAGAGACCCAGTACTTC | CAWRSQAQETQYF
TRBJ1-4 | - | once | TRBV27 | TGTGCCAGCAGTAGTACACAGCTTAATGAAAAACTGTTTTTT | CASSSTQLNEKLFF
TRBJ1-4 | TRBD1 | - | TRBV6-5 | TGTGCCAGCAGTTACGAACAGGGGGATGAAAAACTGTTTTTT | CASSYEQGDEKLFF
TRBJ1-6 | - | - | TRBV5-6 | TGTGCCAGCAGCTTTTCACCGGGGGGTAATTCACCCCTCCACTTT | CASSFSPGGNSPLHF
TRBJ2-7 | - | - | TRBV2 | TGTGCCAGCAGTGTCACAGGCTACGAGCAGTACTTC | CASSVTGYEQYF
TRBJ1-1 | - | once | TRBV6-1 | TGTGCCAGCACCATGTTACGCGATGGCACTGAAGCTTTCTTT | CASTMLRDGTEAFF
TRBJ2-3 | - | - | TRBV7-3 | TGTGCCAGCAGCTCGACTAGGCCCACAGATACGCAGTATTTT | CASSSTRPTDTQYF
TRBJ2-7 | TRBD2 | - | TRBV11-2 | TGTGCCAGCAGCCCTAGCGGGGGAGGGGAGCAGTACTTC | CASSPSGGGEQYF
TRBJ2-5 | - | - | TRBV7-3 | TGTGCCAGCAGCTTAAGCCCGGGGGAGACCCAGTACTTC | CASSLSPGETQYF
TRBJ1-4 | TRBD1 | - | TRBV5-4 | TGTGCCAGCAGCTTGACAGGGGAAGGGGAAAAACTGTTTTTT | CASSLTGEGEKLFF
TRBJ1-1 | - | - | TRBV11-2 | TGTGCCAGCAGCTCATATGGACAAAGGGATGAAGCTTTCTTT | CASSSYGQRDEAFF
TRBJ2-5 | TRBD1 | - | TRBV6-1 | TGTGCCAGCAGCGGCCACAGGGGCCAAGAGACCCAGTACTTC | CASSGHRGQETQYF
TRBJ2-5 | - | few | TRBV30 | TGTGCCTGGAGTACACTCTCGGGGGAGACCCAGTACTTC | CAWSTLSGETQYF
TRBJ2-7 | - | - | TRBV27 | TGTGCCAGCAGTCCTTTTAACGGGGGTGCCTACGAGCAGTACTTC | CASSPFNGGAYEQYF
TRBJ1-2 | TRBD1 | - | TRBV29-1 | TGCAGCGTGGGAGGACAGGGGAGAGGACATGGCTACACCTTC | CSVGGQGRGHGYTF
TRBJ2-7 | TRBD1 | - | TRBV5-6 | TGTGCCAGCAGCGGTAAGACAGGGGTTACCTACGAGCAGTACTTC | CASSGKTGVTYEQYF
TRBJ1-4 | TRBD1 | - | TRBV18 | TGTGCCAGCTCACCGGACAGGGTGAGAGAAAAACTGTTTTTT | CASSPDRVREKLFF
TRBJ2-1 | - | once | TRBV29-1 | TGCAGCGCCTCCCCCGACGGGACATTCTCCTACAATGAGCAGTTCTTC | CSASPDGTFSYNEQFF
TRBJ1-1 | - | - | TRBV28 | TGTGCCAGCAGAGCGATGAACACTGAAGCTTTCTTT | CASRAMNTEAFF
TRBJ2-7 | - | - | TRBV7-2 | TGTGCCAGCAGCTTTGATCCTAAGTTCTACGAGCAGTACTTC | CASSFDPKFYEQYF
TRBJ2-7 | TRBD1 | - | TRBV5-1 | TGCGCCAGCAGCTTGGGCGGACAGGGGAACCCCGATTCCTACGAGCAGTACTTC | CASSLGGQGNPDSYEQYF
TRBJ2-7 | TRBD2 | - | TRBV6-1 | TGTGCCAGCAGTGAACAAGGGCAGGGAGGGTACGAGCAGTACTTC | CASSEQGQGGYEQYF
TRBJ1-1 | - | - | TRBV5-1 | TGCGCCAGCAGCTTGTGGCCTTCCCCAGGGCTGAACACTGAAGCTTTCTTT | CASSLWPSPGLNTEAFF
TRBJ2-7 | TRBD1 | - | TRBV28 | TGTGCCAGCAGTGGGCCGGGACAGGGTCTGTTAAAGCAGTACTTC | CASSGPGQGLLKQYF
TRBJ1-1 | - | - | TRBV7-6 | TGTGCCAGCAGCACCGCGGGACCGGGTGAATCTTTCTTT | CASSTAGPGESFF
TRBJ1-2 | TRBD1 | - | TRBV28 | TGTGCCAGCAGTTTTACAGGGGAACCAGACTATGGCTACACCTTC | CASSFTGEPDYGYTF
TRBJ2-7 | - | - | TRBV11-3 | TGTGCCAGCACCTCTCGAACGGGGAACTACGAGCAGTACTTC | CASTSRTGNYEQYF
TRBJ2-7 | - | - | TRBV7-2 | TGTGCCAGCAGCTTAGGGTCCGGACAGATATACGAGCAGTACTTC | CASSLGSGQIYEQYF
TRBJ1-3 | TRBD1 | - | TRBV6-5 | TGTGCCAGCAGTTACGGACAGGCTACTGGAAACACCATATATTTT | CASSYGQATGNTIYF
TRBJ1-4 | - | - | TRBV18 | TGTGCCAGCTCACCAGTACGGGGGGAAAAACTGTTTTTT | CASSPVRGEKLFF